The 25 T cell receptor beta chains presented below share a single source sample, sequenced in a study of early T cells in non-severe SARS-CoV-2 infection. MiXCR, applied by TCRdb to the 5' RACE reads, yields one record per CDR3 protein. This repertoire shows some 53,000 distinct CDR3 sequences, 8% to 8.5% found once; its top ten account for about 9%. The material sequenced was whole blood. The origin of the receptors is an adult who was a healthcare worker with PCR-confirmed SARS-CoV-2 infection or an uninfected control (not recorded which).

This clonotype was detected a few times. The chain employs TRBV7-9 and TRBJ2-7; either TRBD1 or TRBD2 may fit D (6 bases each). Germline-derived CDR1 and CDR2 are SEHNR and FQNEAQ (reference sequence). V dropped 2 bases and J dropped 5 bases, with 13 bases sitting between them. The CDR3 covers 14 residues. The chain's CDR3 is CASSLSLGGHEQYF. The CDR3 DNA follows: TGTGCCAGCAGCTTATCGTTGGGGGGCCACGAGCAGTACTTC.

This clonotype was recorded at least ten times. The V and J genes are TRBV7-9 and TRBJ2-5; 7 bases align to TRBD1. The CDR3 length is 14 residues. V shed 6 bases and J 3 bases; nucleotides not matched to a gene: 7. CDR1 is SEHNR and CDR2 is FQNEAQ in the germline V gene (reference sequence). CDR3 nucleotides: TGTGCCAGCAGGGAAAAGGGGGCTGAAGAGACCCAGTACTTC. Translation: CASREKGAEETQYF.

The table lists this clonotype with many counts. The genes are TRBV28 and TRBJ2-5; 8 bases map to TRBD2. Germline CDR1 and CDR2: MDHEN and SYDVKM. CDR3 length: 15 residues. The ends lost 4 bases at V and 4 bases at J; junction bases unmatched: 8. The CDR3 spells CASSSPGGARETQYF. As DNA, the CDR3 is TGTGCCAGCAGTTCCCCCGGGGGGGCGAGAGAGACCCAGTACTTC.

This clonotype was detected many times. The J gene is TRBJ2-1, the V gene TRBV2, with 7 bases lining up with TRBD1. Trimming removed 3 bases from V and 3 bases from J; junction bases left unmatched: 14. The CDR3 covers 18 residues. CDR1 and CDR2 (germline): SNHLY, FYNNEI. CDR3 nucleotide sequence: TGTGCCAGCAGTGATGATCCAGCCGGGACAGTTCTCTACAATGAGCAGTTCTTC. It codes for CASSDDPAGTVLYNEQFF.

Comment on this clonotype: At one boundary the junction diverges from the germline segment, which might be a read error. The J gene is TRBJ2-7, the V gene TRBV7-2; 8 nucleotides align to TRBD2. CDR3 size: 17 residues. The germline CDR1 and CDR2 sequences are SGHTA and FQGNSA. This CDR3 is CASSLDSGSYSSYEQYF. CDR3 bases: TGTGCCAGCAGTTTAGACAGCGGGAGTTATAGCTCCTACGAGCAGTACTTC.

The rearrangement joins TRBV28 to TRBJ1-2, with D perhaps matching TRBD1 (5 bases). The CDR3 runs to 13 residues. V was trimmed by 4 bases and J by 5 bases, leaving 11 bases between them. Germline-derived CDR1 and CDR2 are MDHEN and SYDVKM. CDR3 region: CASSSFGGYGYTF. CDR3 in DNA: TGTGCCAGCAGTTCCTTTGGGGGGTATGGCTACACCTTC.

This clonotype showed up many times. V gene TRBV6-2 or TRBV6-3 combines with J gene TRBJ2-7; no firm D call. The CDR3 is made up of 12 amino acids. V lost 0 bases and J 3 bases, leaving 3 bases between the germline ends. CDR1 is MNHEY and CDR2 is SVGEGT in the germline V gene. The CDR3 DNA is TGTGCCAGCAGTTACTCCCGCTACGAGCAGTACTTC. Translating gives CASSYSRYEQYF.

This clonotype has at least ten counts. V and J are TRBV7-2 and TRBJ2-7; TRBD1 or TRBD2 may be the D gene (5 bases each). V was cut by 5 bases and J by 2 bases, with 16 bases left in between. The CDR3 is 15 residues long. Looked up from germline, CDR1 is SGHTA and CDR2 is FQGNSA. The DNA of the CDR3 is TGTGCCAGCAGCCAAGCAGGGACGGCAGCCTACGAGCAGTACTTC. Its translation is CASSQAGTAAYEQYF.

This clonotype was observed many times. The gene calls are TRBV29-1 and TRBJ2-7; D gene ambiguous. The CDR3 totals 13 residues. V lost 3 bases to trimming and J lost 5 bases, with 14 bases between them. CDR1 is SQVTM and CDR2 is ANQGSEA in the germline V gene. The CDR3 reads CSVERMGSNEQYF. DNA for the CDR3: TGCAGCGTTGAGCGGATGGGGTCCAACGAGCAGTACTTC.

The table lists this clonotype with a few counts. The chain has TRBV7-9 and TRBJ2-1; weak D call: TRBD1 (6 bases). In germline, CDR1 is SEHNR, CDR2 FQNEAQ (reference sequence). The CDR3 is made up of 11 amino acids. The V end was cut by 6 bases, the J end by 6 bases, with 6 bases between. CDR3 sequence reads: CASRDSNEQFF. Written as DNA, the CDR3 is TGTGCCAGCAGGGACAGCAATGAGCAGTTCTTC.

CDR3 residues: CASSLPGQGGTGELFF. The CDR3 coding sequence is TGTGCCAGCAGCTTACCCGGACAGGGGGGCACCGGGGAGCTGTTTTTT. The chain is built from TRBV11-3 and TRBJ2-2; 10 bases match TRBD1. CDR1 is SGHNT and CDR2 is YENEEA in the germline V gene. The V gene end was trimmed by 2 bases and the J gene end by 4 bases; junction bases not matched to a gene: 4. The CDR3 consists of 16 residues.

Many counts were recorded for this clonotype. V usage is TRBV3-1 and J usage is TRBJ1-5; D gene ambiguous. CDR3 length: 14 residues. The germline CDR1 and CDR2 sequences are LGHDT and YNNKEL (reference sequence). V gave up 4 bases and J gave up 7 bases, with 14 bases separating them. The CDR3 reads CASSPVGGRQPQHF. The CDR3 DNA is TGTGCCAGCAGCCCAGTGGGAGGGAGGCAGCCCCAGCATTTT.

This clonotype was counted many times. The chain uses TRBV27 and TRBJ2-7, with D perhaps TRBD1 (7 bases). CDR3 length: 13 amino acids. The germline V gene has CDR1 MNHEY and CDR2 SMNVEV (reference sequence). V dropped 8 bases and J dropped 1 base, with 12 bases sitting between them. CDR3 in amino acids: CASRGTVSYEQYF. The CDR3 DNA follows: TGTGCCAGCCGCGGGACAGTGTCCTACGAGCAGTACTTC.

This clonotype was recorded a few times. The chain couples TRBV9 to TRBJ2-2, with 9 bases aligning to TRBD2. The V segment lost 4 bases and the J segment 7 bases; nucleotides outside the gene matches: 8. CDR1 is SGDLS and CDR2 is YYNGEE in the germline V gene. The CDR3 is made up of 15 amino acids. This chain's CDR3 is CASSSWTSVNGELFF. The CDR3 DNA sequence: TGTGCCAGCAGCTCTTGGACTAGCGTGAACGGGGAGCTGTTTTTT.

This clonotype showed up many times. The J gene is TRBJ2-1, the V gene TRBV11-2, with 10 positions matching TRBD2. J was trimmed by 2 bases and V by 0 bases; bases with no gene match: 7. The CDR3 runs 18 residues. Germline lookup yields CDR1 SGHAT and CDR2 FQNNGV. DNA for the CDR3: TGTGCCAGCAGCTTAGACGGGTCCGGACTAGCGGCCTACAATGAGCAGTTCTTC. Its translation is CASSLDGSGLAAYNEQFF.

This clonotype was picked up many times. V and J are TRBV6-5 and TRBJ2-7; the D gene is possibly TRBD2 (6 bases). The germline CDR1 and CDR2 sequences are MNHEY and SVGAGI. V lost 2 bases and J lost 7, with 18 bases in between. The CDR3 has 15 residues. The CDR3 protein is CASSYGGVGTGEQYF. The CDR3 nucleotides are TGTGCCAGCAGTTACGGCGGGGTTGGCACCGGGGAGCAGTACTTC.

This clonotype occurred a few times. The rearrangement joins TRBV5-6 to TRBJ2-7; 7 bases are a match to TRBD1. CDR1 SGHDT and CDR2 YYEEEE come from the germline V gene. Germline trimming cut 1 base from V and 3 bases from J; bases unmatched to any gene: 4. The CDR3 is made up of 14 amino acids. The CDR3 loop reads CASSLTGDSYEQYF. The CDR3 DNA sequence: TGTGCCAGCAGCTTGACCGGGGACAGCTACGAGCAGTACTTC.

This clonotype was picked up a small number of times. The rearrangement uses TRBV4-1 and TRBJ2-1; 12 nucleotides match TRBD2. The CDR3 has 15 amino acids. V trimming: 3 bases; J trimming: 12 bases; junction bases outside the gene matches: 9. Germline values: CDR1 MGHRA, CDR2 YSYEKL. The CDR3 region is CASSQGLAGGDRQFF. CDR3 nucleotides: TGCGCCAGCAGCCAGGGCCTAGCGGGAGGGGATCGGCAGTTCTTC.

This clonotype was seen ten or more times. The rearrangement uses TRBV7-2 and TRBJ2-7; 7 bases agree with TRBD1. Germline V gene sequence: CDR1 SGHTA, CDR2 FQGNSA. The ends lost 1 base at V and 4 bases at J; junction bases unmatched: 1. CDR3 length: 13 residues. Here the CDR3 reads CASSLEDRYEQYF. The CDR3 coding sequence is TGTGCCAGCAGCTTAGAGGACAGGTACGAGCAGTACTTC.

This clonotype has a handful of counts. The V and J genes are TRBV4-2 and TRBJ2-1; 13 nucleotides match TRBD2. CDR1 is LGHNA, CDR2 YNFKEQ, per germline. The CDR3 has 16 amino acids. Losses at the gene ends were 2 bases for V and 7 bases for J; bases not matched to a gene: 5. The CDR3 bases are TGTGCCAGCAGCCAACGGACTAGCGGGAGTAGTAATGAGCAGTTCTTC. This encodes CASSQRTSGSSNEQFF.

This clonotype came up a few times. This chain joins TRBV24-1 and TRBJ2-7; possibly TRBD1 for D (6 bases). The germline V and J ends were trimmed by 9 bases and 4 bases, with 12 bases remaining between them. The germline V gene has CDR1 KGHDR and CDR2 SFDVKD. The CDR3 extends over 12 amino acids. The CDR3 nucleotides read TGTGCCACCGACAGGCCCCGGTACGAGCAGTACTTC. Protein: CATDRPRYEQYF.

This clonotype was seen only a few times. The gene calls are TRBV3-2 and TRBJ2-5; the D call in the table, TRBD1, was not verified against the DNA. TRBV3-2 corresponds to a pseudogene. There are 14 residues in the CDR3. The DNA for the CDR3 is TGTGCCAGCAGCTTAGCGCCCGCACAAGAGACCCAGTACTTC. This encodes CASSLAPAQETQYF.

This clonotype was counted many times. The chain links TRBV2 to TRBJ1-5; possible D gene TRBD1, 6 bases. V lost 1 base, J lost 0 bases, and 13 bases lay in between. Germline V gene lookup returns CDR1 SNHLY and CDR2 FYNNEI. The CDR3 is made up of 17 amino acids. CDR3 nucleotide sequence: TGTGCCAGCAGTGAAGTCTTAATCAGGGGTAGCAATCAGCCCCAGCATTTT. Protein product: CASSEVLIRGSNQPQHF.

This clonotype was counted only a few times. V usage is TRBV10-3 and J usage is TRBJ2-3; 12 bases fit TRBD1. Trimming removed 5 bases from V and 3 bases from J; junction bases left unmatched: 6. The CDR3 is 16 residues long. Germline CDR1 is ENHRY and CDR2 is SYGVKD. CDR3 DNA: TGTGCCATCAGTCCCCCGGGACAGGGGGCAACAGATACGCAGTATTTT. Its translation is CAISPPGQGATDTQYF.

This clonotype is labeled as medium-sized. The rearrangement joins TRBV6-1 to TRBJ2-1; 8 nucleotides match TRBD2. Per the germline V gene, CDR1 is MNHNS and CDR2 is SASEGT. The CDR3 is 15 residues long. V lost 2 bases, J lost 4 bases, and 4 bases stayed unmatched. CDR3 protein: CASSEYSGEYNEQFF. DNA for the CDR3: TGTGCCAGCAGTGAATATAGCGGGGAATACAATGAGCAGTTCTTC.